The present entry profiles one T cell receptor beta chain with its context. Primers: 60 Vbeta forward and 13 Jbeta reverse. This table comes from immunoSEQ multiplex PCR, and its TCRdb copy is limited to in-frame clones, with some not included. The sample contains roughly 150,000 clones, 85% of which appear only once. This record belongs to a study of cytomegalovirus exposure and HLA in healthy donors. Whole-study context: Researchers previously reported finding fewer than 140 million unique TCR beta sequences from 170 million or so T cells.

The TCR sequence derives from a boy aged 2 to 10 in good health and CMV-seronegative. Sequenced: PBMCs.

In nucleotides, the CDR3 is TGTGCCAGCAGTTATCCGGGCACCGGGGAGCTGTTTTTT. Protein product: CASSYPGTGELFF. This rearrangement joins TRBV6-6 to TRBJ2-2; D remains ambiguous. V gave up 3 bases and J gave up 4 bases, with 6 bases separating them. CDR3 size: 13 residues. Germline-derived CDR1 and CDR2 are MNHNY and SVGAGI (reference sequence).